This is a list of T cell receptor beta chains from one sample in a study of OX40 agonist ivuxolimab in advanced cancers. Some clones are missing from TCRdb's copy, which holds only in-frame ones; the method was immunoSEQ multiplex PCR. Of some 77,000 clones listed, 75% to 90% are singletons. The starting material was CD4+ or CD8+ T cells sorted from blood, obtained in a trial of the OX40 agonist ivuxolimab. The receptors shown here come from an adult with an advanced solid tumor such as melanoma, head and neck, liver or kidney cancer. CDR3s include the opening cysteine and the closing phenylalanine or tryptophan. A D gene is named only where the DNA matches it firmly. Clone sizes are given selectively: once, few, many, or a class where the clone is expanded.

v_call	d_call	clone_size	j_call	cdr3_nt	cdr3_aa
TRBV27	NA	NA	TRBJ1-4	TGTGCCAGCAGTAAAAATGAAAAACTGTTTTTT	CASSKNEKLFF
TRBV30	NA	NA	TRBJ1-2	TGTGCCTGGAGTGTACAACGGCAGGCAGGCTACACCTTC	CAWSVQRQAGYTF
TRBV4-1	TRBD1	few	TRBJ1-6	TGCGCCAGCAGCCGGGGGGCGGACAGGGCTTCACCCCTCCACTTT	CASSRGADRASPLHF
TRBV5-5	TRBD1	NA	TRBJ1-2	TGTGCCAGCAGCGGCCGGGACAGGAATGTCGGCTACACCTTC	CASSGRDRNVGYTF
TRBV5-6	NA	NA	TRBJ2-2	TGTGCCAGCAGCTTGGGCCTTGGCTCCGGGGAGCTGTTTTTT	CASSLGLGSGELFF
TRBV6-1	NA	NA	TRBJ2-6	TGTGCCAGCAGTAACCAGGGTGCTGGGGCCAACGTCCTGACTTTC	CASSNQGAGANVLTF
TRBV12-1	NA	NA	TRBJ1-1	TGTGCCAGCAGCAAAACAGGGTATCACACTGAAGCTTTCTTT	CASSKTGYHTEAFF
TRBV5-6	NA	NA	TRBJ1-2	TGTGCCAGCAGCTCGGCGATCGGACCGAGAGCTAACTATGGCTACACCTTC	CASSSAIGPRANYGYTF
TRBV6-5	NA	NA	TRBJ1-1	TGTGCCAGCAGTCCCGGGAACACTGAAGCTTTCTTT	CASSPGNTEAFF
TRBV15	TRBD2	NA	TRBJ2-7	TGTGCCACCAGCAGACCGGGGACTATCTACGAGCAGTACTTC	CATSRPGTIYEQYF
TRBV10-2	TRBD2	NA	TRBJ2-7	TGCGCCAGCACCCTCGCGGGAGGAGACTACGAGCAGTACTTC	CASTLAGGDYEQYF
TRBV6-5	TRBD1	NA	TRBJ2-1	TGTGCCAGCAGGAAAGGGACAGGGGCCTACAATGAGCAGTTCTTC	CASRKGTGAYNEQFF
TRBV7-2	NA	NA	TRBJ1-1	TGTGCCAGCAGCCTCGGGCCCGAAAGGGAAGCTTTCTTT	CASSLGPEREAFF
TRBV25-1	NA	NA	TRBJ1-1	TGTGCCAGCAGTAGGACGAGGGCAGCAACTAACACTGAAGCTTTCTTT	CASSRTRAATNTEAFF
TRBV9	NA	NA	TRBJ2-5	TGTGCCAGCAGCGTAGGGGCTAGCGCCCAGAGCGGGACCCAGTACTTC	CASSVGASAQSGTQYF
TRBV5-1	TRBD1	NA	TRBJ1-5	TGCGCCAGCAGCTCGGGGGACAGGGGGGATCAGCCCCAGCATTTT	CASSSGDRGDQPQHF
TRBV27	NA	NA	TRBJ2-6	TGTGCCAGCAGTTTAAATAGGGACCCGGGACGGGCTGGGGCCAACGTCCTGACTTTC	CASSLNRDPGRAGANVLTF
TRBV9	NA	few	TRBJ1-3	TGTGCCAGCAGCCCTGCTTCTGGACAGGGAAACACCATATATTTT	CASSPASGQGNTIYF
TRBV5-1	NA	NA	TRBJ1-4	TGCGCCAGCAGCTTAGCCGGCTTTAATGAAAAACTGTTTTTT	CASSLAGFNEKLFF
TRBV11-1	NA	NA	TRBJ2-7	TGTGCCAGCAGCCGGCTTCGGAGGGTCGGCGAGCAGTACTTC	CASSRLRRVGEQYF
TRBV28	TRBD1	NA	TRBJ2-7	TGTGCCAGCGGAATTCGGGACAGGCGCACCTACGAGCAGTACTTC	CASGIRDRRTYEQYF
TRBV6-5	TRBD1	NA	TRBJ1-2	TGTGCCAGCAGTTACTCCGGGACAGGGGGTTTTGGCTACACCTTC	CASSYSGTGGFGYTF
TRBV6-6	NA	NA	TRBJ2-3	TGTGCCAGCCAGGAGCCTAGCACAGATACGCAGTATTTT	CASQEPSTDTQYF
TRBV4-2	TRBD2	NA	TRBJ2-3	TGTGCCAGCAGCCAAGACCCCGGGACTAGCGGGAGTGATACGCAGTATTTT	CASSQDPGTSGSDTQYF
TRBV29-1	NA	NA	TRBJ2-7	TGCAGCGTCCGAAGGGGTAACTACGAGCAGTACTTC	CSVRRGNYEQYF
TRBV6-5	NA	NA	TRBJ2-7	TGTGCCAGCAGTTACTCACAGGGAAGGAACGAGCAGTACTTC	CASSYSQGRNEQYF
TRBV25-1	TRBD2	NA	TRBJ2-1	TGTGCCAGCAGTGACTCTTGGACTAGCGGGAGCGATGAGCAGTTCTTC	CASSDSWTSGSDEQFF
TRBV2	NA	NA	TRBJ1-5	TGTGCCAGCAGTGTCTGGGGGGACGCGAAGGCGCCCCAGCATTTT	CASSVWGDAKAPQHF
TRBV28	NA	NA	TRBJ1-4	TGTGCCAGCACACGAGGGGGGGCCTTGGGTGAAAAACTGTTTTTT	CASTRGGALGEKLFF
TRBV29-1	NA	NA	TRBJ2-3	TGCAGCGTTGAAGAACAGGGCACAGATACGCAGTATTTT	CSVEEQGTDTQYF
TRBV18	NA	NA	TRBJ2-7	TGTGCCAGCCACCCGGGACCCCCCTCCTACGAGCAGTACTTC	CASHPGPPSYEQYF
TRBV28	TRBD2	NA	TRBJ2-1	TGTGCCAGCAGCCCCTTGGGGGGGAGGAATGAGCAGTTCTTC	CASSPLGGRNEQFF
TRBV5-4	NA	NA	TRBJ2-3	TGTGCCAGCAGCTTGAGAGGGATGGGAACCACAGATACGCAGTATTTT	CASSLRGMGTTDTQYF
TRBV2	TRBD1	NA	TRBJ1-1	TGTGCCGGATCGGACAGGTTGGCTTTCTTT	CAGSDRLAFF
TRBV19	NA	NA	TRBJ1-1	TGTGCCAGTAGTGGCCGACGGAGAATGAACACTGAAGCTTTCTTT	CASSGRRRMNTEAFF
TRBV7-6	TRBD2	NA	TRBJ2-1	TGTGCCAGCAGCACATGGCCGGGACTAGCGGGAGGGCTGGGGAAGAACAATGAGCAGTTCTTC	CASSTWPGLAGGLGKNNEQFF
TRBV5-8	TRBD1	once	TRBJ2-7	TGTGCCAGCAGCTTTCGAGGGACAGGGATATACGAGCAGTACTTC	CASSFRGTGIYEQYF
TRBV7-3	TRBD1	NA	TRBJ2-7	TGTGCCAGCAGCCTCCGGGACAGGGTCAACGAGCAGTACTTC	CASSLRDRVNEQYF